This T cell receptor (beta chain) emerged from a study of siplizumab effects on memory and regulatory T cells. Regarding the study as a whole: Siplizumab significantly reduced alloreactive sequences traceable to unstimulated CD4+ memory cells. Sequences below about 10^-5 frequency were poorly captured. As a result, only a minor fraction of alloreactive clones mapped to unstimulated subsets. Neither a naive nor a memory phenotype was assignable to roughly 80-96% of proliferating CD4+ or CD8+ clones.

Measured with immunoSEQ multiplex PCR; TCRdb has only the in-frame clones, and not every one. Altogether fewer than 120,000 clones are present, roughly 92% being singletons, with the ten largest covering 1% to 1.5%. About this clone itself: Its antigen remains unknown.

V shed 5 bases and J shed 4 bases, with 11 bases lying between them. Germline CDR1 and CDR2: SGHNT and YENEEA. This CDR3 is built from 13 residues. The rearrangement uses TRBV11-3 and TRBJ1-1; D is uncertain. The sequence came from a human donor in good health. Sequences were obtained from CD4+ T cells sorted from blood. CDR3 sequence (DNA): TGTGCCAGCAGCCCCCTGCCGGGCACTGAAGCTTTCTTT. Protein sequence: CASSPLPGTEAFF.